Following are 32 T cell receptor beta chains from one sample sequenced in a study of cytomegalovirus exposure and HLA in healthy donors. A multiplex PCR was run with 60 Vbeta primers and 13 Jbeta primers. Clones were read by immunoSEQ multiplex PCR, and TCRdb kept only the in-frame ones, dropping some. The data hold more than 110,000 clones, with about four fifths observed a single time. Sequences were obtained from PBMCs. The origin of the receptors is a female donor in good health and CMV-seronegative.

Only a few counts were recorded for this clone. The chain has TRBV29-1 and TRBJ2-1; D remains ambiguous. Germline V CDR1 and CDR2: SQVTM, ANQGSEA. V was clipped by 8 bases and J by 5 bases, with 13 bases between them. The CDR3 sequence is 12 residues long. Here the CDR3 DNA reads TGCAGCCACGCCGAGAGAGACAATGAGCAGTTCTTC. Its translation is CSHAERDNEQFF.

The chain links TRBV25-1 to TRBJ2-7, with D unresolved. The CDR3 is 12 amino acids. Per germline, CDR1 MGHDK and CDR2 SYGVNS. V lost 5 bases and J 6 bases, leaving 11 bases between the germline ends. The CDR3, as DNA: TGTGCCAGCAGTAAGATCAGTTCCGAGCAGTACTTC. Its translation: CASSKISSEQYF.

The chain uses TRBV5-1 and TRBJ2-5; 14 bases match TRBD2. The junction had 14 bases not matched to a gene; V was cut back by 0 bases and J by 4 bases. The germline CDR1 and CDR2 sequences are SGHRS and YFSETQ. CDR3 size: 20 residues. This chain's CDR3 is CASSLVFPGLAGGGGETQYF. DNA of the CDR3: TGCGCCAGCAGCTTGGTGTTCCCAGGACTAGCGGGAGGAGGAGGAGAGACCCAGTACTTC. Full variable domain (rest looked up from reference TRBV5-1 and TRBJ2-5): KAGVTQTPRYLIKTRGQQVTLSCSPISGHRSVSWYQQTPGQGLQFLFEYFSETQRNKGNFPGRFSGRQFSNSRSEMNVSTLELGDSALYLCASSLVFPGLAGGGGETQYFGPGTRLLVL.

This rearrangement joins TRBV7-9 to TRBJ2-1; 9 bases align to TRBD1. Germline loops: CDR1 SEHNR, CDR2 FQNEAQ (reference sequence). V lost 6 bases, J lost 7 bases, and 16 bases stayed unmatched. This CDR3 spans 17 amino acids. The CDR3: CASRLTIQGAEKNEQFF. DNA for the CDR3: TGTGCCAGCAGGCTAACAATACAGGGGGCGGAGAAAAATGAGCAGTTCTTC.

CDR3 sequence: CASSPPLATNTGELFF. CDR3 in DNA: TGTGCCAGCAGCCCTCCCCTAGCGACTAACACCGGGGAGCTGTTTTTT. The chain employs TRBV11-3 and TRBJ2-2, with a weak D call TRBD2 (6 bases). This CDR3 comprises 16 residues. The germline V gene encodes CDR1 SGHNT and CDR2 YENEEA. Trimming took 5 bases from V and 2 from J, leaving 15 bases between them. The complete variable domain, with remaining parts taken from reference TRBV11-3 and TRBJ2-2, reads EAGVVQSPRYKIIEKKQPVAFWCNPISGHNTLYWYLQNLGQGPELLIRYENEEAVDDSQLPKDRFSAERLKGVDSTLKIQPAELGDSAVYLCASSPPLATNTGELFFGEGSRLTVL.

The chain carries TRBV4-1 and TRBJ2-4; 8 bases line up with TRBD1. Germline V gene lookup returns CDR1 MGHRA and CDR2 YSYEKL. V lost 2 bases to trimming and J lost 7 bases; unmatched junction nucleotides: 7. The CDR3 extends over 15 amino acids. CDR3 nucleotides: TGCGCCAGCAGCCAACCTGGACAGGGAAGGAACATTCAGTACTTC. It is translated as CASSQPGQGRNIQYF.

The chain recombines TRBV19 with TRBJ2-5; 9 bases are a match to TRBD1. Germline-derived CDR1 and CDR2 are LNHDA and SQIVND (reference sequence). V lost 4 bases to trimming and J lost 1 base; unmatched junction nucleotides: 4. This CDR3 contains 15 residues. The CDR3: CASSSRDRVQETQYF. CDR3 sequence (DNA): TGTGCCAGTAGTAGCCGGGACAGGGTCCAAGAGACCCAGTACTTC.

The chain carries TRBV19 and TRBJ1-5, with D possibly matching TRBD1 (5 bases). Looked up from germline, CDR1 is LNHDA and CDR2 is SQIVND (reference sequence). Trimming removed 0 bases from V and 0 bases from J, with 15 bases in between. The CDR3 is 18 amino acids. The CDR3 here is CASSIDLVGQYSNQPQHF. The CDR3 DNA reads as TGTGCCAGTAGTATAGATCTGGTGGGGCAGTATAGCAATCAGCCCCAGCATTTT.

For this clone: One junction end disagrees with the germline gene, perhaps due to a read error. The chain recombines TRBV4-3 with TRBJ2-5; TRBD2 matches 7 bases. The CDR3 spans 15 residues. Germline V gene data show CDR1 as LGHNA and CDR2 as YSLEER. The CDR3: CASSQALTGLGPPNF. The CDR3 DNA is TGCGCCAGCAGCCAAGCCTTAACAGGACTAGGTCCCCCGAACTTC.

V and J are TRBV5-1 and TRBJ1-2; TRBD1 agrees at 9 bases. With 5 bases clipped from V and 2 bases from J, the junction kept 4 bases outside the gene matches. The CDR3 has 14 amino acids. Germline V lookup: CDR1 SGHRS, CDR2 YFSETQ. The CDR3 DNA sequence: TGCGCCAGCAGACCGGACAGGGGAAACTATGGCTACACCTTC. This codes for CASRPDRGNYGYTF.

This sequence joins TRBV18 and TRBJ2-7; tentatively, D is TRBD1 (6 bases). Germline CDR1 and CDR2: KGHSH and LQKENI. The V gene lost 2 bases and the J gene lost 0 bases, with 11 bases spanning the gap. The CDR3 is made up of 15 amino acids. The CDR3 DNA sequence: TGTGCCAGCTCACCAAGGACAGATGCCTCCTACGAGCAGTACTTC. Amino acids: CASSPRTDASYEQYF.

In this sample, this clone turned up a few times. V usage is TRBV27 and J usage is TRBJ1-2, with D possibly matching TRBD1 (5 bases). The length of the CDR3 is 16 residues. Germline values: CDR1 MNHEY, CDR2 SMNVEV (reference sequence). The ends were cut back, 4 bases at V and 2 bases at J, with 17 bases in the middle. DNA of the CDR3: TGTGCCAGCAGTTCCGTCGGAGGGGTGGGGAACTATGGCTACACCTTC. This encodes CASSSVGGVGNYGYTF.

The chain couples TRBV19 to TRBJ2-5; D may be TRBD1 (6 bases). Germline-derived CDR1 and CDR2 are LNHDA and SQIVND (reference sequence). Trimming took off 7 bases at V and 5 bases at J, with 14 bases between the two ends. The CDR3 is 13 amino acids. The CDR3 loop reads CASMRRGEETQYF. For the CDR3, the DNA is TGTGCCAGTATGCGCAGGGGAGAGGAGACCCAGTACTTC.

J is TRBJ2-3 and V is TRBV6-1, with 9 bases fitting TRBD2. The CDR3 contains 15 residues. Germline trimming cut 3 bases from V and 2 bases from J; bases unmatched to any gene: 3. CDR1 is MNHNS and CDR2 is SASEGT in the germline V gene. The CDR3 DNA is TGTGCCAGCAGTGAGCTAGCGGGGCTCACAGATACGCAGTATTTT. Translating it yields CASSELAGLTDTQYF.

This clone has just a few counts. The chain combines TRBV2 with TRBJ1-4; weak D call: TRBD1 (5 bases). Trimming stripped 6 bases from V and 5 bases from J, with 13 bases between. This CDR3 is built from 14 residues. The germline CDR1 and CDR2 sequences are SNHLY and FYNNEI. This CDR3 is CASSGGGANEKLFF. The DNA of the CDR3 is TGTGCCAGCAGCGGGGGGGGAGCAAATGAAAAACTGTTTTTT.

The CDR3 DNA reads as TGTGCCAGCAGTCGGACAGGCAGCGGAAACACCATATATTTT. It specifies CASSRTGSGNTIYF. The chain is built from TRBV6-5 and TRBJ1-3; 7 positions match TRBD1. CDR3 size: 14 residues. CDR1 and CDR2 from the germline V gene are MNHEY and SVGAGI. The trim removed 5 bases at V and 4 bases at J, leaving 5 bases unmatched.

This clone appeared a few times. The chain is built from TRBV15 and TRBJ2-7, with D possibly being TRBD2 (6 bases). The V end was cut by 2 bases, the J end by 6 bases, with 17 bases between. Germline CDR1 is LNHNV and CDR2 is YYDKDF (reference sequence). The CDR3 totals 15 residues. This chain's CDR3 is CATSRTGPGGGEQYF. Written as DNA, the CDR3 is TGTGCCACCAGCAGAACCGGACCTGGGGGAGGCGAGCAGTACTTC. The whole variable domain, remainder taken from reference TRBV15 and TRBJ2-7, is DAMVIQNPRYQVTQFGKPVTLSCSQTLNHNVMYWYQQKSSQAPKLLFHYYDKDFNNEADTPDNFQSRRPNTSFCFLDIRSPGLGDTAMYLCATSRTGPGGGEQYFGPGTRLTVT.

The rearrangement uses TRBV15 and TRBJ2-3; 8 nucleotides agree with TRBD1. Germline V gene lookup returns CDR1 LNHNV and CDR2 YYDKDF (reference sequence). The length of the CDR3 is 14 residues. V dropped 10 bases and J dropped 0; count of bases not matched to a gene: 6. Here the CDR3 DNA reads TGTGCCAGCCTCCGGGACAGGAGCACAGATACGCAGTATTTT. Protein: CASLRDRSTDTQYF.

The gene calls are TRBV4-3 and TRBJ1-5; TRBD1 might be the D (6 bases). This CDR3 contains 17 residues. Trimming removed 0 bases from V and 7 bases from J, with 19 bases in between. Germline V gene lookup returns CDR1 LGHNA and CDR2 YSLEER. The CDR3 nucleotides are TGCGCCAGCAGCCAAGATCGGTCTATAGGGGGTAACCAGCCCCAGCATTTT. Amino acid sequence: CASSQDRSIGGNQPQHF.

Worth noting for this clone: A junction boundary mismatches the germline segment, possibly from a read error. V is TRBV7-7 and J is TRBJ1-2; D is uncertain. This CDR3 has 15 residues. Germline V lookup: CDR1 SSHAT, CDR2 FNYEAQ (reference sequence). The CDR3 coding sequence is TGTGCTAGCAGCTTAGGAGAGGATACTAACTATGGCTACACCTTC. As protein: CASSLGEDTNYGYTF. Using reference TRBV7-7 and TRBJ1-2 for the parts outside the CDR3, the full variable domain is GAGVSQSPRYKVTKRGQDVTLRCDPISSHATLYWYQQALGQGPEFLTYFNYEAQPDKSGLPSDRFSAERPEGSISTLTIQRTEQRDSAMYRCASSLGEDTNYGYTFGSGTRLTVV.

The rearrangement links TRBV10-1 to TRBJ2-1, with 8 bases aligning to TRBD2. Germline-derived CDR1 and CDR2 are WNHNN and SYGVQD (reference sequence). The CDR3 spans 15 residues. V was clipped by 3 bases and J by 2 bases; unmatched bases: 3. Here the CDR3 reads CASSDPAGAYNEQFF. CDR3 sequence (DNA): TGCGCCAGCAGTGACCCAGCGGGGGCCTACAATGAGCAGTTCTTC.

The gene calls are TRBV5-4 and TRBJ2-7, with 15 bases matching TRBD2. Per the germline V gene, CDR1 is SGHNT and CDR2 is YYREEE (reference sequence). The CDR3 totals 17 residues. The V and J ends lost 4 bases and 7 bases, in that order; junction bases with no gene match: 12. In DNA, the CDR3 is TGTGCCAGCAGCCTAGACCTCGGGGGACTAGCGGGGGGAGAGCAGTACTTC. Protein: CASSLDLGGLAGGEQYF.

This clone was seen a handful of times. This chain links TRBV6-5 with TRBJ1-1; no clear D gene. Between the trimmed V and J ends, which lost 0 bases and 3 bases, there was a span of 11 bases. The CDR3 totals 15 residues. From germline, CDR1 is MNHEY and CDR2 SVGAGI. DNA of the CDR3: TGTGCCAGCAGTTACTCCGGGAGGCCCGACACTGAAGCTTTCTTT. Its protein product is CASSYSGRPDTEAFF.

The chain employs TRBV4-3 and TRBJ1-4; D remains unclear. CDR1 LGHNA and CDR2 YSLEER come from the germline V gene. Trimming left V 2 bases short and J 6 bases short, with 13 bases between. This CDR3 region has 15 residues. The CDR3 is CASSQPLGSHEKLFF. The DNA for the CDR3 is TGCGCCAGCAGCCAACCGCTCGGTTCGCATGAAAAACTGTTTTTT.

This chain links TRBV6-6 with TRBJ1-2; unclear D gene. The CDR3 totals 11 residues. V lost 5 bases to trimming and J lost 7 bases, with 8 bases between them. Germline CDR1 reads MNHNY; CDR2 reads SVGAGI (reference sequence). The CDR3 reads CASSEGVGYTF. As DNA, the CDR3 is TGTGCCAGCAGTGAGGGAGTTGGCTACACCTTC.

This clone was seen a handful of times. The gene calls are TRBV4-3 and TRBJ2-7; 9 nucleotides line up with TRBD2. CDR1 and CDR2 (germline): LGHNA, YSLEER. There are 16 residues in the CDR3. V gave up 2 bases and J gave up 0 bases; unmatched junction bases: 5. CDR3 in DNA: TGCGCCAGCAGCCAATCTAGCGGGATAGGCTCCTACGAGCAGTACTTC. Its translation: CASSQSSGIGSYEQYF.

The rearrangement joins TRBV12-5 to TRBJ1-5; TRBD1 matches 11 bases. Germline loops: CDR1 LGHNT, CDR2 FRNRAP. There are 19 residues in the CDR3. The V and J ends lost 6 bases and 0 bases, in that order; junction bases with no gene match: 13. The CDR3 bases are TGTGCTAGTGGCCTACAGGACAGGGGGCTTCTTTATAGCAATCAGCCCCAGCATTTT. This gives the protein CASGLQDRGLLYSNQPQHF.

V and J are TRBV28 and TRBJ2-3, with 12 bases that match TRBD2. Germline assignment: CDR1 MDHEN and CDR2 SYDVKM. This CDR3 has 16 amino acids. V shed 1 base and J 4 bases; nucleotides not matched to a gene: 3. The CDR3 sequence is CASSLSSGGAPDTQYF. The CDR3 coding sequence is TGTGCCAGCAGTTTATCTAGCGGGGGGGCACCAGATACGCAGTATTTT.

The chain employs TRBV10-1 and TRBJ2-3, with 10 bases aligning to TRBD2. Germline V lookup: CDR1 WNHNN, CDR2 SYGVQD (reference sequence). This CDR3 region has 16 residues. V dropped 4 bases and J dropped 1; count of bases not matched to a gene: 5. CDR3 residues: CASSVTGTSGTDTQYF. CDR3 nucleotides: TGCGCCAGCAGTGTGACCGGGACTAGCGGCACAGATACGCAGTATTTT.

CDR3 residues: CAWRQPSYGYTF. In DNA, the CDR3 is TGTGCCTGGAGACAACCCTCATACGGCTACACCTTC. The gene calls are TRBV30 and TRBJ1-2; no clear D gene. Germline loops: CDR1 GTSNPN, CDR2 SVGIG (reference sequence). The CDR3 contains 12 residues. Trimming took 3 bases from V and 8 from J, leaving 13 bases between them.

Here the CDR3 DNA reads TGTGCCACCAGCAGTGGGGGCGGGAGGGGGACCGGGGAGCTGTTTTTT. The encoded protein is CATSSGGGRGTGELFF. The rearrangement joins TRBV15 to TRBJ2-2; 9 nucleotides agree with TRBD2. The CDR3 is 16 amino acids. Germline loops: CDR1 LNHNV, CDR2 YYDKDF (reference sequence). The ends lost 3 bases at V and 5 bases at J; junction bases unmatched: 7.

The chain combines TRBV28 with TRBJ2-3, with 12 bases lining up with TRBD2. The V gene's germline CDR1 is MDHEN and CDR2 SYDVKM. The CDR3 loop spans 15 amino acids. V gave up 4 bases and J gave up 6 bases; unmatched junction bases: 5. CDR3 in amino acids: CASSSLAGGRDTQYF. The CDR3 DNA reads TGTGCCAGCAGTTCTCTAGCGGGGGGGAGGGATACGCAGTATTTT.